This TCR beta chain originates from a study of shared clonotypes between healthy human individuals. This clone occurred a few times. V lost 8 bases to trimming and J lost 3 bases; unmatched junction nucleotides: 10. Germline V CDR1 and CDR2: GTSNPN, SVGIG (reference sequence). The CDR3 is 16 amino acids. The protocol was immunoSEQ multiplex PCR, while the TCRdb copy is restricted to in-frame clones and leaves out a portion. The table records 450,000 to 500,000 clones, almost 80% of them present only once. This chain connects TRBV30 to TRBJ2-2, with 12 bases that match TRBD2. Sequenced sample: PBMCs. The receptor was isolated from a woman between 40 and 55 years old in good health. Some clones in this sample may be carry-over from other donors' samples. The CDR3 loop reads CALVASGRGYTGELFF. The CDR3 nucleotides read TGTGCCCTCGTGGCTAGCGGGAGGGGCTACACCGGGGAGCTGTTTTTT.